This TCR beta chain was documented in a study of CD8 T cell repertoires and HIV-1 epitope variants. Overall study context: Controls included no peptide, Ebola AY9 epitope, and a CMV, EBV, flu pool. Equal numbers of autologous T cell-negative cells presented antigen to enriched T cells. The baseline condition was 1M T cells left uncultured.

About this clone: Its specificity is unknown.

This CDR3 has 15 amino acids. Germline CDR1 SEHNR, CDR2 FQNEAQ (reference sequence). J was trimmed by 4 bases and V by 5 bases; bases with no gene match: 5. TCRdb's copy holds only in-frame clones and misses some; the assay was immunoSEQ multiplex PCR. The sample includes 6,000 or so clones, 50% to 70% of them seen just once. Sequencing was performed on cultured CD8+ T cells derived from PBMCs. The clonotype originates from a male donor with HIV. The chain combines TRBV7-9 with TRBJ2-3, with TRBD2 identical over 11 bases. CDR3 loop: CASSTTSGGPDTQYF. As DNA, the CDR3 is TGTGCCAGCAGCACTACTAGCGGGGGACCAGATACGCAGTATTTT.